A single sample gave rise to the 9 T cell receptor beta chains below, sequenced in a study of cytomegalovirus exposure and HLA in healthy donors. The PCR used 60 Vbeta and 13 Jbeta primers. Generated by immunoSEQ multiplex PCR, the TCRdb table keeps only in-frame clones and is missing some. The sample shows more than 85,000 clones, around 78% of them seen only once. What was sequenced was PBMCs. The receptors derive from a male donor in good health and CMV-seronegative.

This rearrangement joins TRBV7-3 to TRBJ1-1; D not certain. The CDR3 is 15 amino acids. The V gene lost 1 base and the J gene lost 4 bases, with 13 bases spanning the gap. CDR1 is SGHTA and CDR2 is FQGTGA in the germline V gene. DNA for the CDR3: TGTGCCAGCAGCTTAAGGCACGACATGTCCACTGAAGCTTTCTTT. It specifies CASSLRHDMSTEAFF. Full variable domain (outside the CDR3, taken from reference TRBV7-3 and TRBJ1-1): GAGVSQTPSNKVTEKGKYVELRCDPISGHTALYWYRQSLGQGPEFLIYFQGTGAADDSGLPNDRFFAVRPEGSVSTLKIQRTERGDSAVYLCASSLRHDMSTEAFFGQGTRLTVV.

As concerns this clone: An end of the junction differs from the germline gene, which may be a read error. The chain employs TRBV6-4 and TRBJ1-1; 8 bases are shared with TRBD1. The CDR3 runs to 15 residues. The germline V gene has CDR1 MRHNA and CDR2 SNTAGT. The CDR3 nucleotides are TGTGCCAGCAGTGAAGCCAGACAGGGGAACACTGAAGTTTTCTTT. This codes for CASSEARQGNTEVFF.

Here the CDR3 reads CASMRDQLGAFF. In DNA form, the CDR3 reads TGTGCCAGTATGAGGGATCAACTAGGAGCTTTCTTT. The gene calls are TRBV19 and TRBJ1-1; D is ambiguous. V was pared by 7 bases and J by 10 bases, with 16 bases between. The germline CDR1 and CDR2 sequences are LNHDA and SQIVND (reference sequence). The CDR3 covers 12 residues. The complete variable domain, with remaining parts taken from reference TRBV19 and TRBJ1-1, reads DGGITQSPKYLFRKEGQNVTLSCEQNLNHDAMYWYRQDPGQGLRLIYYSQIVNDFQKGDIAEGYSVSREKKESFPLTVTSAQKNPTAFYLCASMRDQLGAFFGQGTRLTVV.

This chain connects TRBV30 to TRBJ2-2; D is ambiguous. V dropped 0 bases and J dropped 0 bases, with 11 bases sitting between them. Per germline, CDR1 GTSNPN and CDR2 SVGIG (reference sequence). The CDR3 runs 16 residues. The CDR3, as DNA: TGTGCCTGGAGTGTACTCCGGGTTTCGAACACCGGGGAGCTGTTTTTT. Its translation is CAWSVLRVSNTGELFF. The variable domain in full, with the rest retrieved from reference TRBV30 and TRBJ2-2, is SQTIHQWPATLVQPVGSPLSLECTVEGTSNPNLYWYRQAAGRGLQLLFYSVGIGQISSEVPQNLSASRPQDRQFILSSKKLLLSDSGFYLCAWSVLRVSNTGELFFGEGSRLTVL.

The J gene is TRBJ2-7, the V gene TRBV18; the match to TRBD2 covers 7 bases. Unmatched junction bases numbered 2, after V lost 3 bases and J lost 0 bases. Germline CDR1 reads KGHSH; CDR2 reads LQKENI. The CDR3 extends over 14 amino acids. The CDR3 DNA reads TGTGCCAGCTCACCCGGCGGGGGCTCCTACGAGCAGTACTTC. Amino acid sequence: CASSPGGGSYEQYF.

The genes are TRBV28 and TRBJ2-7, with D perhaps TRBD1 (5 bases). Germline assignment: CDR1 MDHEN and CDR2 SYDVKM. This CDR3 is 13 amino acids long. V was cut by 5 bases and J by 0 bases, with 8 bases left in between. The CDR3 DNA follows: TGTGCCAGCAGTCCACAGGTCTCCTACGAGCAGTACTTC. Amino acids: CASSPQVSYEQYF.

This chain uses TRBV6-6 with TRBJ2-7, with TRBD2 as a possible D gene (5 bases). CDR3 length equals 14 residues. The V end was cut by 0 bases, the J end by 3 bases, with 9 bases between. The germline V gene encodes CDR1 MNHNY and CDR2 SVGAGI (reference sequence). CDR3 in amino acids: CASSYSGLDYEQYF. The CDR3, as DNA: TGTGCCAGCAGTTACTCAGGACTGGACTACGAGCAGTACTTC.

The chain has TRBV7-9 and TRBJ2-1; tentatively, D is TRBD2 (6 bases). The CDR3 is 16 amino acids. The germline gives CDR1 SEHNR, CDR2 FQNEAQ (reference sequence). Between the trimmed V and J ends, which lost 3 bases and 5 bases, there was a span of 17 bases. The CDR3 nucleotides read TGTGCCAGCAGCTTGATACTAGCTCCGGGCAACAATGAGCAGTTCTTC. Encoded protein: CASSLILAPGNNEQFF. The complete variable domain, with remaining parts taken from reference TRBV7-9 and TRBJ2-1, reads DTGVSQNPRHKITKRGQNVTFRCDPISEHNRLYWYRQTLGQGPEFLTYFQNEAQLEKSRLLSDRFSAERPKGSFSTLEIQRTEQGDSAMYLCASSLILAPGNNEQFFGPGTRLTVL.

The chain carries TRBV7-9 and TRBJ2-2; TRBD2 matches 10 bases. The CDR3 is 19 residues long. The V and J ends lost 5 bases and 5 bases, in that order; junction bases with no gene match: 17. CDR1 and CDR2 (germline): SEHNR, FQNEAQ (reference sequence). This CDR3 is CASSPLPGAGGLGTGELFF. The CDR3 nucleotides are TGTGCCAGCAGCCCCCTTCCTGGAGCGGGAGGGCTCGGGACCGGGGAGCTGTTTTTT.